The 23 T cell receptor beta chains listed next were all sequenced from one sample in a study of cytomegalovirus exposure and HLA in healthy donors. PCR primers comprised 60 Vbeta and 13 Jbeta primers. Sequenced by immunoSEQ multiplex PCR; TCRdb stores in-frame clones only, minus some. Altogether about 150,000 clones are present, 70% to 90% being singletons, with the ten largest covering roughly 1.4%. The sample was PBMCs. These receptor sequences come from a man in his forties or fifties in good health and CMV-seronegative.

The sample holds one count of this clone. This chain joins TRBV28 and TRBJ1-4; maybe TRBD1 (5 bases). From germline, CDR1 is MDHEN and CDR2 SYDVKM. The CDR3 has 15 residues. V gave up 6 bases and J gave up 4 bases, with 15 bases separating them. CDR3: CASSPLGAYNEKLFF. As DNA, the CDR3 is TGTGCCAGCAGCCCTCTTGGGGCCTATAATGAAAAACTGTTTTTT. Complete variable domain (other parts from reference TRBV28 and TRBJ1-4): DVKVTQSSRYLVKRTGEKVFLECVQDMDHENMFWYRQDPGLGLRLIYFSYDVKMKEKGDIPEGYSVSREKKERFSLILESASTNQTSMYLCASSPLGAYNEKLFFGSGTQLSVL.

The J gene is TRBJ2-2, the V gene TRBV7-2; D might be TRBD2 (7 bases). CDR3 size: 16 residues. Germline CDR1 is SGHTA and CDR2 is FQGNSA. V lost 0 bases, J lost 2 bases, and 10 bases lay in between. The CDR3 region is CASSLAGGRNTGELFF. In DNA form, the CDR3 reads TGTGCCAGCAGCTTAGCCGGGGGGCGCAACACCGGGGAGCTGTTTTTT.

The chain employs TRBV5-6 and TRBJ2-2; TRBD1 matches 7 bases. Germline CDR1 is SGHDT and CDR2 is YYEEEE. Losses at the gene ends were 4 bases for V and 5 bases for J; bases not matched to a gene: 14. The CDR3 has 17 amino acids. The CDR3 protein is CASSPRLRGGRTGELFF. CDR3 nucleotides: TGTGCCAGCAGCCCACGGTTACGAGGGGGCCGGACCGGGGAGCTGTTTTTT.

CDR3 sequence (DNA): TGTGCCAGCAGCTGGGCTAGCGGGGGGACCTACGAGCAGTACTTC. Its protein product is CASSWASGGTYEQYF. The chain combines TRBV13 with TRBJ2-5, with 11 bases aligning to TRBD2. The DNA end is more similar to TRBJ2-7, so the J call may be wrong. CDR3 length equals 15 residues. Per germline, CDR1 PRHDT and CDR2 FYEKMQ (reference sequence).

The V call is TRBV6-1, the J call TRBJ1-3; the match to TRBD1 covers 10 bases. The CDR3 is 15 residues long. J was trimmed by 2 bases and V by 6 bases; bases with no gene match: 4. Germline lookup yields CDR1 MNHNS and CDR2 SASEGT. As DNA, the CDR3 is TGTGCCAGCAGCGCCGGGACAGGGGCTGGAAACACCATATATTTT. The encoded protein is CASSAGTGAGNTIYF.

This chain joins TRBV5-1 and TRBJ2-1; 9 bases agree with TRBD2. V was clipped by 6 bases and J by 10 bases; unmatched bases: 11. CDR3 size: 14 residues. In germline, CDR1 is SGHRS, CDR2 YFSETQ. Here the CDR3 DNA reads TGCGCCAGCAAGACGCTAGCGGGAACCCCCGAGCAGTTCTTC. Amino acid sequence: CASKTLAGTPEQFF.

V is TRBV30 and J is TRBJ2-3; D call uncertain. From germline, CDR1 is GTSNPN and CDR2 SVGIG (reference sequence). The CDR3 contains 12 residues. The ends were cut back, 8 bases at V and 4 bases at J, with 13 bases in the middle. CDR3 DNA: TGTGCCAAGCAGTCGAGGTCAGATACGCAGTATTTT. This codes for CAKQSRSDTQYF.

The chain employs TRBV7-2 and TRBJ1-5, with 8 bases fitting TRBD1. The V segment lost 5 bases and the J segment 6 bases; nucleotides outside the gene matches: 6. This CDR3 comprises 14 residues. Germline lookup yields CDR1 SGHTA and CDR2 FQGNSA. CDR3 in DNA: TGTGCCAGCAGCAAGGACAGGGATGGTCAGCCCCAGCATTTT. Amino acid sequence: CASSKDRDGQPQHF.

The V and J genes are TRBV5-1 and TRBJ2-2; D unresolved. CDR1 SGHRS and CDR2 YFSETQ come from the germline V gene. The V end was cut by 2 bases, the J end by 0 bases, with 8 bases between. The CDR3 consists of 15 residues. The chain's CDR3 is CASSFSDTNTGELFF. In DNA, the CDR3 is TGCGCCAGCAGCTTTAGTGATACGAACACCGGGGAGCTGTTTTTT.

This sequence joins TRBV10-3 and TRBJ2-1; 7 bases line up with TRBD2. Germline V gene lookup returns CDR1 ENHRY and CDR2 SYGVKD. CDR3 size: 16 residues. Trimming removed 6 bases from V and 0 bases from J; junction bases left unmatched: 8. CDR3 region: CAISPDGGSSYNEQFF. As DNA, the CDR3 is TGTGCCATCAGCCCCGACGGGGGGAGCTCCTACAATGAGCAGTTCTTC.

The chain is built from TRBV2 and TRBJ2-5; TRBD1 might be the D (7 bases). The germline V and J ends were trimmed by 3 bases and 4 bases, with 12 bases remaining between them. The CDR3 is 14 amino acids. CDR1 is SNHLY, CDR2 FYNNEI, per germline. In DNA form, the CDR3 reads TGTGCCAGCAGTGAGGAGGGGGCACGAGAGACCCAGTACTTC. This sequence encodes CASSEEGARETQYF.

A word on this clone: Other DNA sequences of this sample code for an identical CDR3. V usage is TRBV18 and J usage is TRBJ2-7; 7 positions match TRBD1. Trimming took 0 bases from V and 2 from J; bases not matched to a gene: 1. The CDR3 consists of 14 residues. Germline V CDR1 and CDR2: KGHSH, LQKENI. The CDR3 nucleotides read TGTGCCAGCTCACCACCGGGACAGCCCTACGAGCAGTACTTC. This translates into CASSPPGQPYEQYF.

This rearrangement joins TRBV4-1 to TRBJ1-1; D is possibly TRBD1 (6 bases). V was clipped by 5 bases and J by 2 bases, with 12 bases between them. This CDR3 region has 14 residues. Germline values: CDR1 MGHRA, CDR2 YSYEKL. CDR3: CASSSDRRNTEAFF. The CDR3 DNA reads TGCGCCAGCAGCTCCGACAGGAGAAACACTGAAGCTTTCTTT.

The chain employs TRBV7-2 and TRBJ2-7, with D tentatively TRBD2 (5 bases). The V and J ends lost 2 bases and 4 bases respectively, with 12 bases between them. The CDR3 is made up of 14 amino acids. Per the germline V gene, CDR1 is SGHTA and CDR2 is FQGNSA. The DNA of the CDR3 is TGTGCCAGCAGCTTATGGGGAGTTAGGTACGAGCAGTACTTC. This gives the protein CASSLWGVRYEQYF.

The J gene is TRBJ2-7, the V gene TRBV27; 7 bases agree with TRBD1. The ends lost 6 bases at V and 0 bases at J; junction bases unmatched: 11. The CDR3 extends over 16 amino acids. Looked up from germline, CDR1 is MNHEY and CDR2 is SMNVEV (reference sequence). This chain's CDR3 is CASSKGDSKSSYEQYF. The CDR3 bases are TGTGCCAGCAGCAAGGGGGACAGTAAGAGCTCCTACGAGCAGTACTTC.

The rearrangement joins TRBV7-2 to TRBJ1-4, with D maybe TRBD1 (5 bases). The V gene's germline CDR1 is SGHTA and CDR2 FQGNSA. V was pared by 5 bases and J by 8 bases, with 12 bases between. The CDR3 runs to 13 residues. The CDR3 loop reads CASSPWRGEKLFF. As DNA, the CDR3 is TGTGCCAGCAGCCCGTGGAGGGGAGAAAAACTGTTTTTT.

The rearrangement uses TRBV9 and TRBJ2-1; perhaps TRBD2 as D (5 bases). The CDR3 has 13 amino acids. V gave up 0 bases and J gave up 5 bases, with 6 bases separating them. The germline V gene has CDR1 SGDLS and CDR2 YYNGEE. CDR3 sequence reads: CASSVGRDNEQFF. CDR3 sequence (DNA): TGTGCCAGCAGCGTAGGGCGGGACAATGAGCAGTTCTTC.

The CDR3 DNA reads as TGTGCCAGTAGCCCACAGGGGGAGACAGATACGCAGTATTTT. It specifies CASSPQGETDTQYF. The chain couples TRBV19 to TRBJ2-3; 8 bases are a match to TRBD1. The V gene's germline CDR1 is LNHDA and CDR2 SQIVND (reference sequence). The CDR3 is made up of 14 amino acids. The junction had 5 bases not matched to a gene; V was cut back by 6 bases and J by 3 bases.

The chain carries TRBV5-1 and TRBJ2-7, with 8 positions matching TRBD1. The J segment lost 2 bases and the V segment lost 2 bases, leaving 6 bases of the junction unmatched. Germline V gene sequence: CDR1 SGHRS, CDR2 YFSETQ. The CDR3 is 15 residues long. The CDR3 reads CASSFGETGAYEQYF. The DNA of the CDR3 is TGCGCCAGCAGCTTTGGGGAGACAGGGGCCTACGAGCAGTACTTC.

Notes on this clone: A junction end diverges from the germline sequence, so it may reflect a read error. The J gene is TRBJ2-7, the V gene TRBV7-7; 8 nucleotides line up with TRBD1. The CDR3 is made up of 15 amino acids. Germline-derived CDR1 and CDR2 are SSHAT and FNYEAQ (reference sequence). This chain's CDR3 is CASSPLDRASYEQYF. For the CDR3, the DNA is TGTGCTAGCAGCCCACTGGACAGGGCCTCCTACGAGCAGTACTTC.

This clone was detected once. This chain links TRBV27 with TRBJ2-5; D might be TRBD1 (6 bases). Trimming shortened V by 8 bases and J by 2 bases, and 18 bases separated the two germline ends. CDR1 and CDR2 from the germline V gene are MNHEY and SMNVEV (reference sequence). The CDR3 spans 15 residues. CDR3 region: CASGQQGRGQETQYF. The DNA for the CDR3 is TGTGCCAGCGGCCAACAGGGTAGGGGTCAAGAGACCCAGTACTTC.

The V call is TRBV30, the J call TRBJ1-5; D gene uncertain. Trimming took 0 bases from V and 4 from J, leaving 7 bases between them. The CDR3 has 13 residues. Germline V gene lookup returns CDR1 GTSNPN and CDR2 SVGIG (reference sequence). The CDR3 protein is CAWSVSGNQPQHF. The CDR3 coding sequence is TGTGCCTGGAGTGTATCGGGGAATCAGCCCCAGCATTTT. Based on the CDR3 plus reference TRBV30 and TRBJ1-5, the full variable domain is SQTIHQWPATLVQPVGSPLSLECTVEGTSNPNLYWYRQAAGRGLQLLFYSVGIGQISSEVPQNLSASRPQDRQFILSSKKLLLSDSGFYLCAWSVSGNQPQHFGDGTRLSIL.

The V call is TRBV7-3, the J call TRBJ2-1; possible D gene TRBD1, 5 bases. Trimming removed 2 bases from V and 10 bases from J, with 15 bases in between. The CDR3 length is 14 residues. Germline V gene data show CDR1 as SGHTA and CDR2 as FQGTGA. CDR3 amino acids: CASSLGANYREQFF. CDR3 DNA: TGTGCCAGCAGCTTAGGGGCGAACTATCGGGAGCAGTTCTTC.